This TCR beta chain was identified during a study of CD8 T cells in ankylosing spondylitis. Study observations and caveats: CD8+ cells made up the disease-linked clones, which were relatively rare in peripheral blood. There was a TCR beta motif, made of eight highly homologous variants, that appeared characteristic of ankylosing spondylitis blood. In ankylosing spondylitis patients, matched synovial fluid reportedly showed significant enrichment of disease-linked clones.

CDR3 length: 14 residues. V lost 3 bases and J lost 5; bases outside the gene matches: 7. The germline CDR1 and CDR2 sequences are SNHLY and FYNNEI. Preparation of TCR beta libraries was done by quantitative 5'-RACE with molecular barcodes. TCRdb used MiXCR to reprocess the 5' RACE reads, holding one entry per CDR3 protein. The table lists under 250,000 distinct CDR3 sequences, roughly 32% of them singletons. This clonotype was picked up a small number of times. Antigen unknown. Sequencing was performed on blood, either unsorted or a sorted T cell fraction (not recorded which). The clonotype comes from a male donor with ankylosing spondylitis or in good health (not recorded which). The V gene is TRBV2, the J gene TRBJ2-7; 7 bases are shared with TRBD1. For the CDR3, the DNA is TGTGCCAGCAGTGATGGCAGGGGGAACAACGAGCAGTACTTC. Residues: CASSDGRGNNEQYF.